These 30 T cell receptor beta chains originate from one sample sequenced in a study of beta chain features in type 1 diabetes. TCRB transcripts that were expressed got sequenced, as all of the isolated RNA had been reverse transcribed. Sequencing was performed with immunoSEQ multiplex PCR; in TCRdb, only in-frame clones are kept and a portion is missing. The table has some 160,000 clones, 9% to 10% seen once; the top ten hold under 0.75%. Antigen specificity for these receptors is unknown. The study's findings and limits: Shorter TCRB CDR3s, moderately but significantly so, were found in Type 1 diabetes patients in all four CD4+ subsets.

Material for sequencing was central memory CD4+ T cells from blood. These receptors were obtained from a woman younger than 45 with type 1 diabetes.

This clone was detected a few times. The sample contains more than one DNA sequence encoding this CDR3. The chain couples TRBV9 to TRBJ2-1; 7 nucleotides match TRBD2. The germline V gene has CDR1 SGDLS and CDR2 YYNGEE. V dropped 8 bases and J dropped 5; count of bases not matched to a gene: 7. This CDR3 region has 13 residues. The CDR3 nucleotides are TGTGCCAGTTCCCGGGACTACGACAATGAGCAGTTCTTC. Its protein is CASSRDYDNEQFF.

This chain connects TRBV29-1 to TRBJ2-3; 11 bases agree with TRBD2. The CDR3 consists of 14 residues. Germline V gene data show CDR1 as SQVTM and CDR2 as ANQGSEA. The V gene end was trimmed by 5 bases and the J gene end by 4 bases; junction bases not matched to a gene: 5. For the CDR3, the DNA is TGCAGCGTTAGAATAGCGGGAGGGCCAGATACGCAGTATTTT. The encoded protein is CSVRIAGGPDTQYF.

V is TRBV18 and J is TRBJ1-2, with 7 nucleotides matching TRBD1. This CDR3 spans 14 amino acids. Trimming at V came to 6 bases and at J to 4 bases, leaving 8 bases not matched to a gene. Germline CDR1 reads KGHSH; CDR2 reads LQKENI. CDR3 nucleotide sequence: TGTGCCAGCTCCCCCGGGACAGAAGTCTATGGCTACACCTTC. Translated: CASSPGTEVYGYTF.

The chain has TRBV11-2 and TRBJ2-1; D is unresolved. Germline V lookup: CDR1 SGHAT, CDR2 FQNNGV. V lost 1 base to trimming and J lost 4 bases, with 5 bases between them. The length of the CDR3 is 13 residues. CDR3 nucleotides: TGTGCCAGCAGCTTAGGCGCGTACAATGAGCAGTTCTTC. Translation gives CASSLGAYNEQFF.

This chain joins TRBV15 and TRBJ2-7; 9 bases match TRBD1. Trimming at V came to 2 bases and at J to 0 bases, leaving 5 bases not matched to a gene. The germline V gene has CDR1 LNHNV and CDR2 YYDKDF (reference sequence). The CDR3 totals 16 residues. CDR3 sequence: CATSRNPGQGSYEQYF. The CDR3 DNA sequence: TGTGCCACCAGCAGAAACCCGGGACAGGGCTCCTACGAGCAGTACTTC.

The CDR3 here is CASSPDSGGYNEQFF. For the CDR3, the DNA is TGTGCCAGCAGTCCCGACAGCGGGGGCTACAATGAGCAGTTCTTC. This rearrangement joins TRBV7-9 to TRBJ2-1; 8 nucleotides match TRBD2. The CDR3 runs 15 residues. V shed 6 bases and J 3 bases; nucleotides not matched to a gene: 7. The germline gives CDR1 SEHNR, CDR2 FQNEAQ (reference sequence). Looking up the rest from reference TRBV7-9 and TRBJ2-1 gives the full variable domain: DTGVSQNPRHKITKRGQNVTFRCDPISEHNRLYWYRQTLGQGPEFLTYFQNEAQLEKSRLLSDRFSAERPKGSFSTLEIQRTEQGDSAMYLCASSPDSGGYNEQFFGPGTRLTVL.

This sequence joins TRBV7-3 and TRBJ2-1; 13 bases map to TRBD2. The length of the CDR3 is 17 residues. V dropped 0 bases and J dropped 7; count of bases not matched to a gene: 6. Germline V gene lookup returns CDR1 SGHTA and CDR2 FQGTGA. The CDR3 DNA is TGTGCCAGCAGCTTAACGTCCGGACTAGCGGGAGTTAATGAGCAGTTCTTC. Its translation is CASSLTSGLAGVNEQFF.

This chain connects TRBV2 to TRBJ2-3; 7 nucleotides agree with TRBD1. V was pared by 7 bases and J by 0 bases, with 7 bases of the junction left unmatched. Germline V gene data show CDR1 as SNHLY and CDR2 as FYNNEI. CDR3 size: 15 residues. CDR3 sequence: CASTLTGASTDTQYF. CDR3 sequence (DNA): TGTGCCAGCACCCTAACAGGGGCAAGCACAGATACGCAGTATTTT.

The chain is built from TRBV7-2 and TRBJ2-7; no clear D gene. V gave up 4 bases and J gave up 3 bases, with 7 bases separating them. Germline lookup yields CDR1 SGHTA and CDR2 FQGNSA. The CDR3 runs to 12 residues. The CDR3 DNA follows: TGTGCCAGCAGCTCCTCCTTCTACGAGCAGTACTTC. Translating gives CASSSSFYEQYF.

The chain couples TRBV27 to TRBJ1-1; D is perhaps TRBD1 (6 bases). Germline V gene sequence: CDR1 MNHEY, CDR2 SMNVEV (reference sequence). Trimming stripped 3 bases from V and 4 bases from J, with 12 bases between. This CDR3 contains 14 residues. The DNA for the CDR3 is TGTGCCAGCAGTTTTAGTGACAGGTCCACTGAAGCTTTCTTT. This gives the protein CASSFSDRSTEAFF.

This clone was seen more than once but under ten times. The chain employs TRBV19 and TRBJ1-1, with D unresolved. V was pared by 3 bases and J by 5 bases, with 25 bases between. CDR1 LNHDA and CDR2 SQIVND come from the germline V gene (reference sequence). The CDR3 extends over 18 amino acids. The CDR3 DNA reads as TGTGCCAGTAGTATCCGGGGTCGATTACGGAAAGAGAGTACTGAAGCTTTCTTT. Translated: CASSIRGRLRKESTEAFF. Full variable domain (outside the CDR3, taken from reference TRBV19 and TRBJ1-1): DGGITQSPKYLFRKEGQNVTLSCEQNLNHDAMYWYRQDPGQGLRLIYYSQIVNDFQKGDIAEGYSVSREKKESFPLTVTSAQKNPTAFYLCASSIRGRLRKESTEAFFGQGTRLTVV.

This clone was counted only a few times. In DNA form, the CDR3 reads TGTGCCAGCAGTGATGCGGCAGCCTATGGCTACACCTTC. Translation: CASSDAAAYGYTF. The chain combines TRBV9 with TRBJ1-2; D uncertain. Germline CDR1 reads SGDLS; CDR2 reads YYNGEE. CDR3 length: 13 residues. Trimming shortened V by 5 bases and J by 4 bases, and 12 bases separated the two germline ends.

The CDR3, as DNA: TGTGCCAGTTCCCCGGGACAGGGGACTGCTGGCTACACCTTC. It encodes CASSPGQGTAGYTF. The rearrangement joins TRBV19 to TRBJ1-2, with TRBD1 matching 10 bases. The CDR3 has 14 residues. Germline CDR1 and CDR2: LNHDA and SQIVND (reference sequence). V trimming: 8 bases; J trimming: 7 bases; junction bases outside the gene matches: 10.

V and J are TRBV2 and TRBJ2-3; a possible D gene is TRBD1 (6 bases). This CDR3 is built from 15 residues. Trimming removed 5 bases from V and 0 bases from J, with 12 bases in between. Germline CDR1 reads SNHLY; CDR2 reads FYNNEI. CDR3 region: CASSRDKTSTDTQYF. The CDR3 DNA reads TGTGCCAGCAGTCGGGACAAGACTAGCACAGATACGCAGTATTTT.

The chain employs TRBV29-1 and TRBJ1-2; TRBD1 matches at 7 bases. The CDR3 is 13 residues long. Trimming cost V 2 bases and J 6 bases; bases outside gene matches: 6. Germline loops: CDR1 SQVTM, CDR2 ANQGSEA. The CDR3 nucleotides read TGCAGCGTTGAATACTATGGGACAGATGGCTACACCTTC. Amino acid sequence: CSVEYYGTDGYTF.

The chain combines TRBV30 with TRBJ2-2; D perhaps matches TRBD1 (5 bases). This CDR3 region has 14 residues. Deletions cut 7 bases from V and 5 bases from J, with 17 bases between. Germline V gene sequence: CDR1 GTSNPN, CDR2 SVGIG (reference sequence). The CDR3 reads CAFKTKAGTGELFF. The DNA for the CDR3 is TGTGCCTTCAAGACCAAGGCAGGGACCGGGGAGCTGTTTTTT.

There are a few counts of this clone. At one end, the junction sequence differs from germline, possibly due to a read error. V and J are TRBV11-3 and TRBJ2-1, with D perhaps matching TRBD2 (6 bases). The CDR3 extends over 12 amino acids. In germline, CDR1 is SGHNT, CDR2 YENEEA. The CDR3 here is CASRDSNNEQFF. In DNA form, the CDR3 reads TGTGCCAGCCGGGACTCCAACAATGAGCAGTTCTTC. The whole variable domain, filled in from reference TRBV11-3 and TRBJ2-1, reads EAGVVQSPRYKIIEKKQPVAFWCNPISGHNTLYWYLQNLGQGPELLIRYENEEAVDDSQLPKDRFSAERLKGVDSTLKIQPAELGDSAVYLCASRDSNNEQFFGPGTRLTVL.

This clone was observed a few times. The chain employs TRBV10-3 and TRBJ2-3; tentatively, D is TRBD2 (6 bases). Trimming left V 3 bases short and J 0 bases short, with 13 bases between. Germline CDR1 ENHRY, CDR2 SYGVKD. The length of the CDR3 is 16 residues. The CDR3 sequence: CAISDWGLSSTDTQYF. The CDR3 coding sequence is TGTGCCATCAGTGATTGGGGACTGTCTAGCACAGATACGCAGTATTTT.

V gene TRBV5-4 combines with J gene TRBJ1-1, with 8 positions matching TRBD1. The junction had 14 bases not matched to a gene; V was cut back by 4 bases and J by 6 bases. Germline lookup yields CDR1 SGHNT and CDR2 YYREEE (reference sequence). This CDR3 spans 16 amino acids. CDR3 sequence reads: CASSDKGGTGWSEAFF. CDR3 coding DNA: TGTGCCAGCAGCGACAAGGGGGGGACAGGTTGGTCTGAAGCTTTCTTT.

This clone was counted at least ten times. This chain uses TRBV5-1 with TRBJ1-2; D call uncertain. V lost 1 base and J lost 0, with 7 bases in between. Germline CDR1 and CDR2: SGHRS and YFSETQ. This CDR3 comprises 14 residues. CDR3 in DNA: TGCGCCAGCAGCTTGACAGTAACTAACTATGGCTACACCTTC. Translated: CASSLTVTNYGYTF. Filled out from reference TRBV5-1 and TRBJ1-2, the complete variable domain reads KAGVTQTPRYLIKTRGQQVTLSCSPISGHRSVSWYQQTPGQGLQFLFEYFSETQRNKGNFPGRFSGRQFSNSRSEMNVSTLELGDSALYLCASSLTVTNYGYTFGSGTRLTVV.

The DNA of the CDR3 is TGTGCCAGCTCACCCCAGGGACTAGCGGGAATGAATGAGCAGTTCTTC. It is translated as CASSPQGLAGMNEQFF. The chain links TRBV18 to TRBJ2-1; 13 bases align to TRBD2. V lost 3 bases to trimming and J lost 7 bases; unmatched junction nucleotides: 6. The CDR3 has 16 residues. Germline V gives CDR1 KGHSH, CDR2 LQKENI.

Only a few counts were recorded for this clone. The chain couples TRBV14 to TRBJ2-5, with 7 nucleotides matching TRBD2. The CDR3 length is 14 residues. V was clipped by 4 bases and J by 5 bases; unmatched bases: 7. CDR1 is SGHDN and CDR2 is FVKESK in the germline V gene. This chain's CDR3 is CASSPLRGVETQYF. The CDR3, as DNA: TGTGCCAGCAGCCCCCTACGGGGGGTTGAGACCCAGTACTTC.

J is TRBJ2-7 and V is TRBV28; a possible D gene is TRBD2 (5 bases). CDR1 and CDR2 (germline): MDHEN, SYDVKM. V lost 8 bases and J lost 9, with 17 bases in between. This CDR3 contains 12 residues. The CDR3 bases are TGTGCCAGCCTTTCAGCCTCAGCGGCGCAGTACTTC. It is translated as CASLSASAAQYF.

The chain is built from TRBV19 and TRBJ2-3; D ambiguous. This CDR3 has 15 amino acids. Trimming shortened V by 3 bases and J by 0 bases, and 10 bases separated the two germline ends. CDR1 and CDR2 from the germline V gene are LNHDA and SQIVND (reference sequence). This chain's CDR3 is CASSIRQTSTDTQYF. The CDR3 coding sequence is TGTGCCAGTAGTATCCGGCAGACTAGCACAGATACGCAGTATTTT.

The table lists this clone with a few counts. The genes are TRBV2 and TRBJ1-1; 7 positions match TRBD1. The germline V gene encodes CDR1 SNHLY and CDR2 FYNNEI. The junction had 3 bases not matched to a gene; V was cut back by 5 bases and J by 3 bases. CDR3 length equals 13 residues. DNA for the CDR3: TGTGCCAGCAGTCTCGACAGGGACACTGAAGCTTTCTTT. Amino acids: CASSLDRDTEAFF.

The V call is TRBV5-6, the J call TRBJ2-7; tentative D call: TRBD1 (5 bases). Trimming took 4 bases from V and 4 from J, leaving 18 bases between them. This CDR3 comprises 15 residues. Germline V CDR1 and CDR2: SGHDT, YYEEEE. The DNA of the CDR3 is TGTGCCAGCAGCCTGGATGACAGTCAGACGTACGAGCAGTACTTC. As protein: CASSLDDSQTYEQYF.

The rearrangement joins TRBV5-1 to TRBJ2-3; 13 positions agree with TRBD2. The CDR3 is 17 amino acids. Trimming cost V 3 bases and J 5 bases; bases outside gene matches: 9. Looked up from germline, CDR1 is SGHRS and CDR2 is YFSETQ. CDR3: CASSSRLAGGIGDTQYF. The CDR3 DNA is TGCGCCAGCAGCTCAAGACTAGCGGGAGGTATCGGAGATACGCAGTATTTT.

This chain joins TRBV6-5 and TRBJ2-3; 7 bases line up with TRBD1. The CDR3 runs to 15 residues. With V trimmed by 5 bases and J by 4 bases, 9 bases remained unmatched. The germline CDR1 and CDR2 sequences are MNHEY and SVGAGI. This chain's CDR3 is CASSPWDSGADTQYF. The CDR3 coding sequence is TGTGCCAGCAGTCCATGGGACAGTGGGGCAGATACGCAGTATTTT.

The CDR3 protein is CASTPFTDSSSGEQYF. In DNA form, the CDR3 reads TGCGCCAGCACCCCCTTTACGGACAGCTCCTCGGGGGAGCAGTACTTC. The rearrangement links TRBV5-1 to TRBJ2-7; D might be TRBD1 (6 bases). This CDR3 region has 16 residues. The germline V and J ends were trimmed by 6 bases and 7 bases, with 26 bases remaining between them. CDR1 and CDR2 (germline): SGHRS, YFSETQ.

This clone came up a few times. V and J are TRBV6-6 and TRBJ2-7, with TRBD2 identical over 12 bases. The length of the CDR3 is 14 residues. Unmatched junction bases numbered 3, after V lost 6 bases and J lost 3 bases. In germline, CDR1 is MNHNY, CDR2 SVGAGI (reference sequence). CDR3 sequence reads: CASRQTSGSYEQYF. CDR3 in DNA: TGTGCCAGCAGGCAGACTAGCGGGAGCTACGAGCAGTACTTC.